This T cell receptor (beta chain) was captured by sequencing in a study of shared clonotypes between healthy human individuals. Repertoires were generated with immunoSEQ multiplex PCR, while TCRdb's copy carries only in-frame clones and drops some. The sample has under 2,500,000 clones; under 97% are singletons. This clone was counted once. Its antigen is not known. Findings of the study overall: The rarefaction results pointed to incomplete sorted-subset sequencing despite large depth. Non-shared clonotypes had lower generation probabilities than clonotypes shared by all four sorted-subset donors.

V was clipped by 0 bases and J by 4 bases, with 10 bases between them. Per the germline V gene, CDR1 is SGDLS and CDR2 is YYNGEE. There are 14 residues in the CDR3. The receptor comes from a man aged 18 to 35 in good health. Sequencing input: naive CD4+ T cells sorted from blood. Subset noted: CD45RA+ positively selected. V gene TRBV9 combines with J gene TRBJ1-2; maybe TRBD1 (5 bases). CDR3 DNA sequence: TGTGCCAGCAGCGTAGGGCGGGGGAGCTATGGCTACACCTTC. Protein sequence: CASSVGRGSYGYTF.